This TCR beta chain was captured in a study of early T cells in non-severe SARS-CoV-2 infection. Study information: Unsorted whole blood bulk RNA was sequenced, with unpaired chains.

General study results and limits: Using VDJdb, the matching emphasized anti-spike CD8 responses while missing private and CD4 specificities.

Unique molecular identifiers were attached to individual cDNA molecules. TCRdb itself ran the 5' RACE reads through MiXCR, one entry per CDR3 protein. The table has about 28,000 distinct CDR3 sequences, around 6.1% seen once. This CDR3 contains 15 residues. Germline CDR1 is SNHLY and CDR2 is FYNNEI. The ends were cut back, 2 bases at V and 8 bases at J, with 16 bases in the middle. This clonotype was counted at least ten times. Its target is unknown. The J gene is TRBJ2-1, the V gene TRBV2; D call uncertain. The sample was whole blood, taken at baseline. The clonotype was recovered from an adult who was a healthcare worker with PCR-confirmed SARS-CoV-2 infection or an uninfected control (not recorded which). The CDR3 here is CASSEFESRSHEQFF. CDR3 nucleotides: TGTGCCAGCAGTGAATTCGAAAGCAGGAGCCATGAGCAGTTCTTC.